The 20 T cell receptor beta chains listed next were all sequenced from one sample in a study of T-cell memory formation after mild COVID-19. MiXCR, run by TCRdb on the 5' RACE reads, gives a single entry per CDR3 protein. The sample lists approximately 230,000 distinct CDR3 sequences; over 15% were seen once. Sequenced material: PBMCs or a T cell subset sorted from them (not recorded which). The receptors shown here come from a man in his late teens or twenties who had mild COVID-19 (a few samples of this study predate the infection). Cell type and time point are not known.

The chain joins TRBV7-8 to TRBJ2-2; D is unresolved. CDR1 SGHVS and CDR2 FQNEAQ come from the germline V gene. Deletions cut 3 bases from V and 6 bases from J, with 5 bases between. The CDR3 sequence is 12 residues long. The CDR3 loop is CASSFGSGELFF. The CDR3 DNA follows: TGTGCCAGCAGCTTCGGGTCCGGGGAGCTGTTTTTT. Looking up the rest from reference TRBV7-8 and TRBJ2-2 gives the full variable domain: GAGVSQSPRYKVAKRGQDVALRCDPISGHVSLFWYQQALGQGPEFLTYFQNEAQLDKSGLPSDRFFAERPEGSVSTLKIQRTQQEDSAVYLCASSFGSGELFFGEGSRLTVL.

The genes are TRBV5-1 and TRBJ2-4, with 7 bases aligning to TRBD1. CDR1 and CDR2 from the germline V gene are SGHRS and YFSETQ. The CDR3 is 13 residues long. V was pared by 4 bases and J by 8 bases, with 6 bases of the junction left unmatched. Here the CDR3 DNA reads TGCGCCAGCAGCCCGGACAGGTTGGACATTCAGTACTTC. Translating it yields CASSPDRLDIQYF. The complete variable domain, with remaining parts taken from reference TRBV5-1 and TRBJ2-4, reads KAGVTQTPRYLIKTRGQQVTLSCSPISGHRSVSWYQQTPGQGLQFLFEYFSETQRNKGNFPGRFSGRQFSNSRSEMNVSTLELGDSALYLCASSPDRLDIQYFGAGTRLSVL.

The J gene is TRBJ2-7, the V gene TRBV20-1; 10 bases map to TRBD1. Trimming at V came to 2 bases and at J to 4 bases, leaving 5 bases not matched to a gene. Germline-derived CDR1 and CDR2 are DFQATT and SNEGSKA (reference sequence). CDR3 length equals 14 residues. The CDR3 loop is CSARFRQGAYEQYF. The CDR3, as DNA: TGCAGTGCTAGATTCCGACAGGGGGCTTACGAGCAGTACTTC.

This clonotype was seen a few times. The chain carries TRBV12-3 or TRBV12-4 and TRBJ2-3; D is unclear. V lost 5 bases and J 4 bases, leaving 10 bases between the germline ends. The CDR3 totals 13 residues. The CDR3 region has the DNA TGTGCCAGCAGTCCGGCAGGCTCAGATACGCAGTATTTT. Translating gives CASSPAGSDTQYF.

There are a few counts of this clonotype. The genes are TRBV4-3 and TRBJ2-3; a possible D gene is TRBD2 (5 bases). Deletions cut 2 bases from V and 4 bases from J, with 10 bases between. The CDR3 spans 14 residues. Looked up from germline, CDR1 is LGHNA and CDR2 is YSLEER. DNA of the CDR3: TGCGCCAGCAGCCAACGGGGAATCGCAGATACGCAGTATTTT. The encoded protein is CASSQRGIADTQYF.

CDR3 bases: TGTGCCAGCAGCTTAGCACAGGCCCCTCGCGACAATGAGCAGTTCTTC. Translation gives CASSLAQAPRDNEQFF. V usage is TRBV7-9 and J usage is TRBJ2-1; tentative D call: TRBD1 (5 bases). Deletions cut 0 bases from V and 5 bases from J, with 14 bases between. CDR1 and CDR2 (germline): SEHNR, FQNEAQ (reference sequence). This CDR3 region has 16 residues.

The chain combines TRBV28 with TRBJ2-1, with TRBD2 identical over 7 bases. CDR1 is MDHEN, CDR2 SYDVKM, per germline. J lost 4 bases, V lost 7 bases, and 10 bases had no gene match. The CDR3 is 15 amino acids. The CDR3 reads CASTLAGGRYNEQFF. The CDR3 DNA reads TGTGCCAGCACCCTTGCCGGGGGGAGATACAATGAGCAGTTCTTC.

The CDR3: CASSRTGDLNTEAFF. The CDR3 DNA follows: TGTGCCAGCAGCCGGACGGGGGACCTGAACACTGAAGCTTTCTTT. The chain is built from TRBV2 and TRBJ1-1, with TRBD1 as a possible D gene (5 bases). Germline loops: CDR1 SNHLY, CDR2 FYNNEI. The ends were cut back, 6 bases at V and 0 bases at J, with 14 bases in the middle. This CDR3 spans 15 amino acids.

This clonotype was detected a few times. This chain connects TRBV7-8 to TRBJ2-2, with D unclear. In germline, CDR1 is SGHVS, CDR2 FQNEAQ. V lost 2 bases and J 6 bases, leaving 13 bases between the germline ends. The CDR3 has 15 residues. The CDR3 DNA sequence: TGTGCCAGCAGCTTACGAGACCTACTGGCCGGGGAGCTGTTTTTT. Translation: CASSLRDLLAGELFF.

This clonotype was detected a few times. This rearrangement joins TRBV29-1 to TRBJ1-1, with D maybe TRBD1 (5 bases). Germline V lookup: CDR1 SQVTM, CDR2 ANQGSEA. V lost 7 bases, J lost 0 bases, and 12 bases lay in between. The CDR3 extends over 13 amino acids. The CDR3, as DNA: TGCAGCGGGGAAACAGGTTTGAACACTGAAGCTTTCTTT. Its protein product is CSGETGLNTEAFF.

The chain uses TRBV5-1 and TRBJ2-7; D may be TRBD2 (6 bases). The CDR3 extends over 14 amino acids. The V gene lost 4 bases and the J gene lost 0 bases, with 11 bases spanning the gap. CDR1 is SGHRS, CDR2 YFSETQ, per germline. The CDR3 DNA follows: TGCGCCAGCAGCCTGGGACTGAACTCCTACGAGCAGTACTTC. Translated: CASSLGLNSYEQYF.

J is TRBJ2-5 and V is TRBV7-2; 8 nucleotides align to TRBD1. J gave up 7 bases and V 0 bases, and 4 bases lay outside the gene matches. Germline V CDR1 and CDR2: SGHTA, FQGNSA. This CDR3 comprises 14 residues. CDR3 amino acids: CASSLAGQGGTQYF. In DNA, the CDR3 is TGTGCCAGCAGCTTAGCTGGACAGGGTGGGACCCAGTACTTC.

The rearrangement uses TRBV6-2 or TRBV6-3 and TRBJ1-1; D remains unclear. The germline V gene has CDR1 MNHEY and CDR2 SVGEGT. This CDR3 region has 9 residues. Between the trimmed V and J ends, which lost 7 bases and 9 bases, there was a span of 6 bases. The DNA for the CDR3 is TGTGCCAGCACCTCTCAAGCTTTCTTT. Its translation is CASTSQAFF.

The chain employs TRBV6-2 or TRBV6-3 and TRBJ1-2; no definite D call. The CDR3 has 12 amino acids. The germline V gene has CDR1 MNHEY and CDR2 SVGEGT. Trimming took off 2 bases at V and 8 bases at J, with 9 bases between the two ends. The chain's CDR3 is CASSYLRGGYTF. The CDR3 nucleotides are TGTGCCAGCAGTTACCTGCGAGGAGGCTACACCTTC.

J is TRBJ2-7 and V is TRBV4-1, with D tentatively TRBD1 (6 bases). The CDR3 sequence is 15 residues long. V was shortened by 6 bases and J by 3 bases, with 18 bases between the two germline ends. Germline values: CDR1 MGHRA, CDR2 YSYEKL. DNA for the CDR3: TGCGCCAGCAGTACGTTACCTGACAGGAACTACGAGCAGTACTTC. This translates into CASSTLPDRNYEQYF.

This clonotype has just a few counts. The chain carries TRBV5-1 and TRBJ2-3; 7 nucleotides match TRBD2. This CDR3 spans 14 amino acids. V gave up 0 bases and J gave up 3 bases; unmatched junction bases: 1. CDR1 is SGHRS and CDR2 is YFSETQ in the germline V gene. CDR3 in DNA: TGCGCCAGCAGCTTGGGTAGCGGGACAGATACGCAGTATTTT. Translating it yields CASSLGSGTDTQYF.

V gene TRBV11-2 combines with J gene TRBJ1-2, with 7 positions matching TRBD1. Per the germline V gene, CDR1 is SGHAT and CDR2 is FQNNGV. This CDR3 is built from 14 residues. With 5 bases clipped from V and 5 bases from J, the junction kept 8 bases outside the gene matches. In DNA, the CDR3 is TGTGCCAGCAGCGATCCGGGACAGACTTATGGCTACACCTTC. As protein: CASSDPGQTYGYTF. Full variable domain (remainder filled in from reference TRBV11-2 and TRBJ1-2): EAGVAQSPRYKIIEKRQSVAFWCNPISGHATLYWYQQILGQGPKLLIQFQNNGVVDDSQLPKDRFSAERLKGVDSTLKIQPAKLEDSAVYLCASSDPGQTYGYTFGSGTRLTVV.

This clonotype was counted between two and nine times. J is TRBJ2-2 and V is TRBV7-8; 10 nucleotides match TRBD2. Germline CDR1 SGHVS, CDR2 FQNEAQ. V gave up 6 bases and J gave up 6 bases; unmatched junction bases: 7. The CDR3 consists of 15 residues. CDR3 DNA sequence: TGTGCCAGCAGAGATCCTAGCGGGGGTCCCGGGGAGCTGTTTTTT. This encodes CASRDPSGGPGELFF.

There are many counts of this clonotype. The rearrangement joins TRBV4-3 to TRBJ2-5; 9 positions match TRBD1. This CDR3 has 16 amino acids. The ends lost 4 bases at V and 5 bases at J; junction bases unmatched: 11. The germline V gene has CDR1 LGHNA and CDR2 YSLEER. Written as DNA, the CDR3 is TGCGCCAGCAGCCTCTCGCCGGGACAGGGAACGGAGACCCAGTACTTC. This gives the protein CASSLSPGQGTETQYF.

This clonotype was picked up one time. CDR3 nucleotides: TGTGCCAGCAGTTACGATTGGGTAGGAGAGACCCAGTACTTC. It codes for CASSYDWVGETQYF. The gene calls are TRBV6-5 and TRBJ2-5; D remains ambiguous. Per germline, CDR1 MNHEY and CDR2 SVGAGI. V gave up 2 bases and J gave up 4 bases, with 11 bases separating them. The CDR3 runs 14 residues.